These T cell receptor beta chains were read from a single sample in a study of blood T cell repertoires in COVID-19. Sequenced by immunoSEQ multiplex PCR; TCRdb stores in-frame clones only, minus some. The sample contains about 50,000 clones, roughly 90% of which appear only once. The sample taken for sequencing was peripheral blood. The receptors here all came from a human donor in a cohort sampled during active COVID-19. The CDR3 runs from the conserved cysteine through the conserved F or W. A D gene is named only where the DNA matches it firmly. Expanded clones are given a class, and other clones once, few, many or no size at all.

abundance	v_gene	j_gene	d_gene	CDR3nt	CDR3aa
NA	TRBV5-1	TRBJ2-1	TRBD1	TGCGCCAGCAGCTTAGTAGGACAGGGAGGTGGCAATGAGCAGTTCTTC	CASSLVGQGGGNEQFF
NA	TRBV7-7	TRBJ2-1	NA	TGTGCTAGCAGCCTCGGGCCTCGGGGAAGGAATGAGCAGTTCTTC	CASSLGPRGRNEQFF
NA	TRBV3-1/TRBV3-2	TRBJ2-1	TRBD2	TGTGCCAGCAGCCAAGATATGGGACTAGCAGGGATCAATGAGCAGTTCTTC	CASSQDMGLAGINEQFF
NA	TRBV6-1	TRBJ2-5	TRBD2	TGTGCCAGCAGTGAATTGGCTAGCGGGGGACGATCGGAGACCCAGTACTTC	CASSELASGGRSETQYF
NA	TRBV7-2	TRBJ2-3	TRBD2	TGTGCCAGCAGCTTTCGAGCGGGGGGGCCGCCGGCAGATACGCAGTATTTT	CASSFRAGGPPADTQYF
once	TRBV11-3	TRBJ2-1	NA	TGTGCCAGCAGCTTAGGGGGCCCGTACAATGAGCAGTTCTTC	CASSLGGPYNEQFF
NA	TRBV12-3/TRBV12-4	TRBJ2-1	NA	TGTGCCAGCACCAAAAGAGGTGAGCAGTTCTTC	CASTKRGEQFF
NA	TRBV30	TRBJ1-4	NA	TGTGCCTCCCCCGGGACAACTAATGAAAAACTGTTTTTT	CASPGTTNEKLFF
NA	TRBV6-5	TRBJ2-1	NA	TGTGCCAGCAGTTACTCGATTGCGGGGACGTACAATGAGCAGTTCTTC	CASSYSIAGTYNEQFF
NA	TRBV18	TRBJ2-2	NA	TGTGCCAGCTCACCACTAGCGGACGGGGAGCTGTTTTTT	CASSPLADGELFF
NA	TRBV5-1	TRBJ1-2	NA	TGCGCCAGCAGCCACAGGGCTAACTATGGCTACACCTTC	CASSHRANYGYTF
NA	TRBV19	TRBJ2-5	NA	TGTGCCAGTAGTACCAGGGGAGGGGGGGAGACCCAGTACTTC	CASSTRGGGETQYF
NA	TRBV9	TRBJ1-4	NA	TGTGCCAGCAGCGTAGGACAGCTTACTAATGAAAAACTGTTTTTT	CASSVGQLTNEKLFF
NA	TRBV6-5	TRBJ2-7	TRBD1	TGTGCCAGCAGTTACTCTATTACAGGGGGCTACGAGCAGTACTTC	CASSYSITGGYEQYF
NA	TRBV6-5	TRBJ2-5	TRBD1	TGTGCCAGCAGTTTCGGACAGGGGTCAGAGACCCAGTACTTC	CASSFGQGSETQYF
NA	TRBV2	TRBJ2-1	TRBD1	TGTGCCAGCAGTCCCGGGACAGGTGCTTACAATGAGCAGTTCTTC	CASSPGTGAYNEQFF